The 20 T cell receptor beta chains below come from one sample, sequenced in a study of Ad26.COV2.S vaccination and SARS-CoV-2 variants. Sequencing used immunoSEQ multiplex PCR; TCRdb keeps in-frame clones, though not all of them. This sample has around 170,000 clones, with roughly 85% found just once. The sample in question was peripheral blood, obtained after recovery from COVID-19. Source of these receptors: a human donor who had recovered from COVID-19.

This chain links TRBV11-3 with TRBJ2-5; tentatively, D is TRBD2 (5 bases). The V gene lost 4 bases and the J gene lost 0 bases, with 9 bases spanning the gap. The CDR3 runs 14 residues. The germline gives CDR1 SGHNT, CDR2 YENEEA. CDR3 nucleotides: TGTGCCAGCAGCTCTTTAGCGAACCAAGAGACCCAGTACTTC. This gives the protein CASSSLANQETQYF.

The chain carries TRBV27 and TRBJ1-6, with 7 bases fitting TRBD1. The V gene end was trimmed by 3 bases and the J gene end by 9 bases; junction bases not matched to a gene: 11. Per germline, CDR1 MNHEY and CDR2 SMNVEV (reference sequence). The CDR3 is 16 amino acids. Here the CDR3 DNA reads TGTGCCAGCAGTTTCGGCCCGACAGGGTTTTCTTCACCCCTCCACTTT. The encoded protein is CASSFGPTGFSSPLHF.

This sequence joins TRBV5-3 and TRBJ2-7, with 9 bases matching TRBD1. TRBV5-3 is given ORF status, its function remaining uncertain. Trimming took 1 base from V and 0 from J; bases not matched to a gene: 14. This CDR3 region has 19 residues. The CDR3 loop reads CARSLIVGQGFQSSYEQYF. As DNA, the CDR3 is TGTGCCAGAAGCTTGATTGTAGGACAGGGGTTTCAAAGCTCCTACGAGCAGTACTTC.

V gene TRBV5-1 combines with J gene TRBJ2-1, with D unclear. Germline V gives CDR1 SGHRS, CDR2 YFSETQ. The CDR3 has 14 residues. The V and J ends lost 0 bases and 7 bases respectively, with 11 bases between them. DNA of the CDR3: TGCGCCAGCAGCTTGGTCAGCGAAGGGAATGAGCAGTTCTTC. It codes for CASSLVSEGNEQFF. The full variable domain, rest sourced from reference TRBV5-1 and TRBJ2-1, is KAGVTQTPRYLIKTRGQQVTLSCSPISGHRSVSWYQQTPGQGLQFLFEYFSETQRNKGNFPGRFSGRQFSNSRSEMNVSTLELGDSALYLCASSLVSEGNEQFFGPGTRLTVL.

This rearrangement joins TRBV5-6 to TRBJ2-3; possible D gene TRBD1, 5 bases. V was trimmed by 3 bases and J by 6 bases, leaving 14 bases between them. CDR3 length: 14 amino acids. Looked up from germline, CDR1 is SGHDT and CDR2 is YYEEEE. The CDR3 sequence: CASSSQASGDTQYF. The CDR3 DNA reads TGTGCCAGCAGCTCCCAGGCATCAGGGGATACGCAGTATTTT.

V gene TRBV12-5 combines with J gene TRBJ1-4, with D uncertain. The germline gives CDR1 LGHNT, CDR2 FRNRAP. The CDR3 is 12 residues long. V was shortened by 1 base and J by 14 bases, with 11 bases between the two germline ends. CDR3 amino acids: CASGLGSGILFF. CDR3 bases: TGTGCTAGTGGTTTGGGTTCCGGGATCCTGTTTTTT. Full variable domain (remainder filled in from reference TRBV12-5 and TRBJ1-4): DARVTQTPRHKVTEMGQEVTMRCQPILGHNTVFWYRQTMMQGLELLAYFRNRAPLDDSGMPKDRFSAEMPDATLATLKIQPSEPRDSAVYFCASGLGSGILFFGSGTQLSVL.

This sequence joins TRBV20-1 and TRBJ2-5, with D perhaps matching TRBD2 (5 bases). CDR3 size: 10 residues. Germline lookup yields CDR1 DFQATT and CDR2 SNEGSKA (reference sequence). Trimming cost V 6 bases and J 9 bases, with 11 bases left between them. CDR3 sequence reads: CSALEEAQYF. DNA for the CDR3: TGCAGTGCCCTGGAGGAGGCCCAGTACTTC.

This clone was recorded a few times. The chain is built from TRBV13 and TRBJ1-2; 9 bases line up with TRBD1. Trimming cost V 6 bases and J 6 bases; bases outside gene matches: 8. The CDR3 runs to 14 residues. Per the germline V gene, CDR1 is PRHDT and CDR2 is FYEKMQ (reference sequence). CDR3 coding DNA: TGTGCCAGCAGGTTTTGGGACAGGGAGGATGGCTACACCTTC. It codes for CASRFWDREDGYTF.

The rearrangement links TRBV11-2 to TRBJ2-1; D possibly corresponds to TRBD2 (6 bases). V lost 5 bases and J lost 9, with 14 bases in between. The CDR3 spans 13 residues. Germline V gene sequence: CDR1 SGHAT, CDR2 FQNNGV. The CDR3 DNA reads TGTGCCAGCAGCCCTAGACTAGACGGTGAGCAGTTCTTC. Encoded protein: CASSPRLDGEQFF. The whole variable domain, filled in from reference TRBV11-2 and TRBJ2-1, reads EAGVAQSPRYKIIEKRQSVAFWCNPISGHATLYWYQQILGQGPKLLIQFQNNGVVDDSQLPKDRFSAERLKGVDSTLKIQPAKLEDSAVYLCASSPRLDGEQFFGPGTRLTVL.

The chain recombines TRBV29-1 with TRBJ2-1, with D possibly TRBD2 on 6 matching bases. With 4 bases removed from V and 7 bases from J, the gap between germline ends came to 8 bases. From germline, CDR1 is SQVTM and CDR2 ANQGSEA. The CDR3 length is 11 residues. The CDR3 coding sequence is TGCAGCGTTGGCGGGGCGAATGAGCAGTTCTTC. It specifies CSVGGANEQFF.

This sequence joins TRBV28 and TRBJ1-1; D remains ambiguous. The germline V gene has CDR1 MDHEN and CDR2 SYDVKM. The CDR3 has 15 amino acids. The germline V and J ends were trimmed by 3 bases and 1 base, with 12 bases remaining between them. CDR3 residues: CASSFPSYTNTEAFF. Written as DNA, the CDR3 is TGTGCCAGCAGTTTCCCCTCTTATACGAACACTGAAGCTTTCTTT.

The chain links TRBV19 to TRBJ1-2; D uncertain. Deletions cut 5 bases from V and 0 bases from J, with 13 bases between. Germline CDR1 reads LNHDA; CDR2 reads SQIVND (reference sequence). The CDR3 is 15 amino acids. CDR3 region: CASSEAPGPNYGYTF. As DNA, the CDR3 is TGTGCCAGTAGTGAGGCACCCGGCCCTAACTATGGCTACACCTTC. The whole variable domain, filled in from reference TRBV19 and TRBJ1-2, reads DGGITQSPKYLFRKEGQNVTLSCEQNLNHDAMYWYRQDPGQGLRLIYYSQIVNDFQKGDIAEGYSVSREKKESFPLTVTSAQKNPTAFYLCASSEAPGPNYGYTFGSGTRLTVV.

This clone occurred a few times. Other DNA sequences in the sample encode the same CDR3. V gene TRBV27 combines with J gene TRBJ1-5; D not certain. This CDR3 comprises 15 residues. Trimming left V 6 bases short and J 0 bases short, with 12 bases between. Germline lookup yields CDR1 MNHEY and CDR2 SMNVEV (reference sequence). CDR3 sequence reads: CASSLTGNSNQPQHF. The CDR3 nucleotides are TGTGCCAGCAGCCTAACCGGGAATAGCAATCAGCCCCAGCATTTT.

The J gene is TRBJ2-7, the V gene TRBV7-3, with D unclear. Trimming removed 3 bases from V and 6 bases from J, with 12 bases in between. Germline-derived CDR1 and CDR2 are SGHTA and FQGTGA. This CDR3 contains 13 residues. The CDR3 region is CASSLYPSGEQYF. In nucleotides, the CDR3 is TGTGCCAGCAGCTTGTACCCATCTGGCGAGCAGTACTTC.

V is TRBV25-1 and J is TRBJ2-1, with a possible D match to TRBD2 (6 bases). V shed 1 base and J shed 8 bases, with 12 bases lying between them. This CDR3 region has 14 residues. CDR1 is MGHDK, CDR2 SYGVNS, per germline. CDR3 sequence (DNA): TGTGCCAGCAGTGAATCCGGGGGAAGGGATGAGCAGTTCTTC. Amino acid sequence: CASSESGGRDEQFF.

The chain is built from TRBV9 and TRBJ2-3, with TRBD2 identical over 13 bases. V lost 0 bases to trimming and J lost 7 bases; unmatched junction nucleotides: 5. The CDR3 is made up of 16 amino acids. Germline-derived CDR1 and CDR2 are SGDLS and YYNGEE. In DNA form, the CDR3 reads TGTGCCAGCAGCGTAGGGACTAGCGGGGGCTCAAATACGCAGTATTTT. It encodes CASSVGTSGGSNTQYF.

The chain is built from TRBV6-4 and TRBJ2-7; 8 bases align to TRBD2. Losses at the gene ends were 8 bases for V and 6 bases for J; bases not matched to a gene: 12. The CDR3 has 14 amino acids. The germline V gene has CDR1 MRHNA and CDR2 SNTAGT. The CDR3 DNA follows: TGTGCCAGCCGTCTCTGGGCGGGAGGAGGCGAGCAGTACTTC. This sequence encodes CASRLWAGGGEQYF.

This clone was recorded only once. CDR3 in DNA: TGTGCCAGCAGCCCGGACAGGGATAGAAACACCATATATTTT. This codes for CASSPDRDRNTIYF. V is TRBV5-4 and J is TRBJ1-3, with TRBD1 matching over 8 bases. Germline assignment: CDR1 SGHNT and CDR2 YYREEE (reference sequence). The CDR3 is made up of 14 amino acids. Losses at the gene ends were 4 bases for V and 5 bases for J; bases not matched to a gene: 5.

The V gene is TRBV30, the J gene TRBJ2-1, with a possible D match to TRBD2 (7 bases). The CDR3 extends over 13 amino acids. Germline assignment: CDR1 GTSNPN and CDR2 SVGIG (reference sequence). V was pared by 8 bases and J by 1 base, with 12 bases between. This CDR3 is CALGGGSYNEQFF. For the CDR3, the DNA is TGTGCCCTAGGGGGGGGTTCCTACAATGAGCAGTTCTTC.

This chain uses TRBV2 with TRBJ1-1; D might be TRBD1 (6 bases). CDR3 length: 14 residues. CDR1 and CDR2 from the germline V gene are SNHLY and FYNNEI. V lost 7 bases and J lost 6, with 18 bases in between. CDR3 loop: CASTTGLGGAEAFF. The CDR3 bases are TGTGCCAGCACGACAGGTCTTGGGGGGGCTGAAGCTTTCTTT.